Listed below are T cell receptor beta chains from one sample, sequenced in a study of T cell responses to AZD1222 COVID-19 vaccine. Sequencing was performed with immunoSEQ multiplex PCR; in TCRdb, only in-frame clones are kept and a portion is missing. The repertoire includes tens of thousands of clones, 90% of them detected once, and roughly 5% sits in the top ten. The sequences come from peripheral blood, collected on day 0 of AZD1222 vaccination. Receptors were obtained from an adult in good health. The CDR3 runs from the conserved cysteine through the conserved F or W. The D gene is left open where the match is weak. Expanded clones get a size class; other rows say once, few or many, or leave the size out.

d_gene | j_gene | v_gene | abundance | CDR3aa | CDR3nt
. | TRBJ2-1 | TRBV7-9 | . | CASSLEVGRTYNEQFF | TGTGCCAGCAGCTTAGAGGTAGGGCGGACCTACAATGAGCAGTTCTTC
. | TRBJ1-3 | TRBV19 | . | CASSPTSGFGGNTIYF | TGTGCCAGTAGTCCCACCTCAGGGTTCGGTGGAAACACCATATATTTT
. | TRBJ2-3 | TRBV7-2 | . | CASSLRLSLTDTQYF | TGTGCCAGCAGCTTAAGGCTCTCTCTCACAGATACGCAGTATTTT
TRBD2 | TRBJ2-3 | TRBV27 | . | CASSSVLAGDTQYF | TGTGCCAGCAGTTCGGTACTAGCGGGGGATACGCAGTATTTT
. | TRBJ1-5 | TRBV30 | . | CAWSVQGVSNQPQHF | TGTGCCTGGAGTGTACAGGGTGTTAGCAATCAGCCCCAGCATTTT
. | TRBJ1-6 | TRBV2 | . | CASSKSRSSYNSPLHF | TGTGCCAGCAGTAAGTCGCGCAGCTCCTATAATTCACCCCTCCACTTT
TRBD1 | TRBJ2-7 | TRBV5-1 | . | CASSWTGFNYEQYF | TGCGCCAGCAGCTGGACAGGGTTCAACTACGAGCAGTACTTC
TRBD2 | TRBJ2-1 | TRBV3-1/TRBV3-2 | . | CASSHLIGTSGYNEQFF | TGTGCCAGCAGCCATTTAATCGGGACTAGCGGGTACAATGAGCAGTTCTTC
. | TRBJ1-4 | TRBV6-1 | . | CASSEWGATNEKLFF | TGTGCCAGCAGTGAATGGGGGGCAACTAATGAAAAACTGTTTTTT
. | TRBJ1-1 | TRBV3-1/TRBV3-2 | . | CASSSLDRPNTEAFF | TGTGCCAGCTCATCCCTCGACAGACCGAACACTGAAGCTTTCTTT
. | TRBJ1-4 | TRBV7-2 | large | CASSPVVGEKLFF | TGTGCCAGCAGCCCTGTTGTTGGTGAAAAACTGTTTTTT
. | TRBJ1-6 | TRBV27 | . | CASSLSLQVPLHF | TGTGCCAGCAGTTTATCCTTACAAGTACCCCTCCACTTT
. | TRBJ2-1 | TRBV6-5 | . | CASSWVGGNYNEQFF | TGTGCCAGCAGTTGGGTTGGCGGTAACTACAATGAGCAGTTCTTC
. | TRBJ2-5 | TRBV28 | . | CASSLWQGGETQYF | TGTGCCAGCAGTTTATGGCAGGGGGGAGAGACCCAGTACTTC
. | TRBJ1-5 | TRBV28 | . | CASRETNQPQHF | TGTGCCAGCCGAGAAACCAATCAGCCCCAGCATTTT
. | TRBJ1-5 | TRBV24-1 | . | CATSDSARGNQPQHF | TGTGCCACCAGTGATTCGGCCAGGGGTAATCAGCCCCAGCATTTT
. | TRBJ1-1 | TRBV3-1/TRBV3-2 | . | CASSQDVSQDRTFF | TGTGCCAGCAGCCAAGATGTTAGCCAGGACAGAACTTTCTTT
. | TRBJ2-5 | TRBV29-1 | . | CSVGGYYETQYF | TGCAGCGTTGGGGGGTATTACGAGACCCAGTACTTC
. | TRBJ1-1 | TRBV6-5 | . | CASTGGRNTEAFF | TGTGCCAGCACCGGGGGTAGGAACACTGAAGCTTTCTTT
. | TRBJ1-2 | TRBV3-1/TRBV3-2 | . | CASSQEEGYTF | TGTGCCAGCAGCCAAGAGGAGGGCTACACCTTC
. | TRBJ1-4 | TRBV6-5 | . | CASSGGWASTEKLFF | TGTGCCAGCAGCGGGGGGTGGGCCTCAACAGAAAAACTGTTTTTT
. | TRBJ1-1 | TRBV10-3 | . | CAISESMTAFEAFF | TGTGCCATCAGTGAGTCGATGACAGCCTTTGAAGCTTTCTTT